The rows below give T cell receptor beta chains drawn from one sample of a study of control samples from healthy donors and cancer patients. TCRdb's table, derived via immunoSEQ multiplex PCR, lists solely in-frame clones and lacks some. The sample consists of roughly 95,000 clones, roughly 92% of them appearing once. Sequencing input: blood. The receptors stem from a human donor in good health. The donor label of this sample is uncertain. CDR3s include the opening cysteine and the closing phenylalanine or tryptophan. Each record gives: CDR3 length, V gene, CDR3 protein.

cdr3_length: 15; v_call: TRBV5-4; cdr3_aa: CASSLWGRWGDTQYF
cdr3_length: 13; v_call: TRBV12-3/TRBV12-4; cdr3_aa: CASRLTSTGELFF
cdr3_length: 15; v_call: TRBV5-1; cdr3_aa: CASSFGRGAQETQYF
cdr3_length: 14; v_call: TRBV27; cdr3_aa: CASRAAINTDTQYF
cdr3_length: 15; v_call: TRBV27; cdr3_aa: CASRSDRDSNQPQHF
cdr3_length: 12; v_call: TRBV30; cdr3_aa: CAWKSSGPEQFF
cdr3_length: 16; v_call: TRBV18; cdr3_aa: CASSPPDTTPTDTQYF
cdr3_length: 11; v_call: TRBV20-1; cdr3_aa: CSARVKNIQYF
cdr3_length: 15; v_call: TRBV7-9; cdr3_aa: CASSLFVGSPSPLHF
cdr3_length: 11; v_call: TRBV24-1; cdr3_aa: CATSGSGGSFF
cdr3_length: 14; v_call: TRBV6-5; cdr3_aa: CASRNADSRNTIYF
cdr3_length: 12; v_call: TRBV6-5; cdr3_aa: CASRRNQETQYF
cdr3_length: 15; v_call: TRBV18; cdr3_aa: CASSPPGQGNMGYTF
cdr3_length: 14; v_call: TRBV24-1; cdr3_aa: CATSKTGPYNEQFF
cdr3_length: 18; v_call: TRBV19; cdr3_aa: CASNAERPAVGRRTEAFF
cdr3_length: 13; v_call: TRBV10-3; cdr3_aa: CAISGESNQPQHF
cdr3_length: 15; v_call: TRBV24-1; cdr3_aa: CATSDPPRGTDTQYF
cdr3_length: 15; v_call: TRBV19; cdr3_aa: CASSPRTGGEETQYF
cdr3_length: 13; v_call: TRBV3-1/TRBV3-2; cdr3_aa: CASSQTPGNAAFF